The clone carrying this T cell receptor beta chain was seen only once. Other nucleotide sequences in the sample specify the same CDR3. Positively selected for CCR7, the CD45RO-negative cells used as naive CD8 cells excluded terminally differentiated effector memory CD45RA+ cells. This entry comes from a study of shared clonotypes between healthy human individuals. This CDR3 has 14 residues. Deletions cut 3 bases from V and 6 bases from J, with 13 bases between. Germline V CDR1 and CDR2: MDHEN, SYDVKM. The assay was immunoSEQ multiplex PCR, and TCRdb's table has in-frame clones only and misses some. The sample holds roughly 650,000 clones; approximately 96% are singletons and the top ten take about 0.12%.

The sequenced sample was naive CD8+ T cells sorted from blood. The receptor was isolated from a woman aged 30 to 39 in good health. The chain uses TRBV28 and TRBJ2-3; no clear D. The CDR3 here is CASSLVKQADTQYF. The DNA for the CDR3 is TGTGCCAGCAGTTTGGTAAAGCAAGCCGATACGCAGTATTTT.